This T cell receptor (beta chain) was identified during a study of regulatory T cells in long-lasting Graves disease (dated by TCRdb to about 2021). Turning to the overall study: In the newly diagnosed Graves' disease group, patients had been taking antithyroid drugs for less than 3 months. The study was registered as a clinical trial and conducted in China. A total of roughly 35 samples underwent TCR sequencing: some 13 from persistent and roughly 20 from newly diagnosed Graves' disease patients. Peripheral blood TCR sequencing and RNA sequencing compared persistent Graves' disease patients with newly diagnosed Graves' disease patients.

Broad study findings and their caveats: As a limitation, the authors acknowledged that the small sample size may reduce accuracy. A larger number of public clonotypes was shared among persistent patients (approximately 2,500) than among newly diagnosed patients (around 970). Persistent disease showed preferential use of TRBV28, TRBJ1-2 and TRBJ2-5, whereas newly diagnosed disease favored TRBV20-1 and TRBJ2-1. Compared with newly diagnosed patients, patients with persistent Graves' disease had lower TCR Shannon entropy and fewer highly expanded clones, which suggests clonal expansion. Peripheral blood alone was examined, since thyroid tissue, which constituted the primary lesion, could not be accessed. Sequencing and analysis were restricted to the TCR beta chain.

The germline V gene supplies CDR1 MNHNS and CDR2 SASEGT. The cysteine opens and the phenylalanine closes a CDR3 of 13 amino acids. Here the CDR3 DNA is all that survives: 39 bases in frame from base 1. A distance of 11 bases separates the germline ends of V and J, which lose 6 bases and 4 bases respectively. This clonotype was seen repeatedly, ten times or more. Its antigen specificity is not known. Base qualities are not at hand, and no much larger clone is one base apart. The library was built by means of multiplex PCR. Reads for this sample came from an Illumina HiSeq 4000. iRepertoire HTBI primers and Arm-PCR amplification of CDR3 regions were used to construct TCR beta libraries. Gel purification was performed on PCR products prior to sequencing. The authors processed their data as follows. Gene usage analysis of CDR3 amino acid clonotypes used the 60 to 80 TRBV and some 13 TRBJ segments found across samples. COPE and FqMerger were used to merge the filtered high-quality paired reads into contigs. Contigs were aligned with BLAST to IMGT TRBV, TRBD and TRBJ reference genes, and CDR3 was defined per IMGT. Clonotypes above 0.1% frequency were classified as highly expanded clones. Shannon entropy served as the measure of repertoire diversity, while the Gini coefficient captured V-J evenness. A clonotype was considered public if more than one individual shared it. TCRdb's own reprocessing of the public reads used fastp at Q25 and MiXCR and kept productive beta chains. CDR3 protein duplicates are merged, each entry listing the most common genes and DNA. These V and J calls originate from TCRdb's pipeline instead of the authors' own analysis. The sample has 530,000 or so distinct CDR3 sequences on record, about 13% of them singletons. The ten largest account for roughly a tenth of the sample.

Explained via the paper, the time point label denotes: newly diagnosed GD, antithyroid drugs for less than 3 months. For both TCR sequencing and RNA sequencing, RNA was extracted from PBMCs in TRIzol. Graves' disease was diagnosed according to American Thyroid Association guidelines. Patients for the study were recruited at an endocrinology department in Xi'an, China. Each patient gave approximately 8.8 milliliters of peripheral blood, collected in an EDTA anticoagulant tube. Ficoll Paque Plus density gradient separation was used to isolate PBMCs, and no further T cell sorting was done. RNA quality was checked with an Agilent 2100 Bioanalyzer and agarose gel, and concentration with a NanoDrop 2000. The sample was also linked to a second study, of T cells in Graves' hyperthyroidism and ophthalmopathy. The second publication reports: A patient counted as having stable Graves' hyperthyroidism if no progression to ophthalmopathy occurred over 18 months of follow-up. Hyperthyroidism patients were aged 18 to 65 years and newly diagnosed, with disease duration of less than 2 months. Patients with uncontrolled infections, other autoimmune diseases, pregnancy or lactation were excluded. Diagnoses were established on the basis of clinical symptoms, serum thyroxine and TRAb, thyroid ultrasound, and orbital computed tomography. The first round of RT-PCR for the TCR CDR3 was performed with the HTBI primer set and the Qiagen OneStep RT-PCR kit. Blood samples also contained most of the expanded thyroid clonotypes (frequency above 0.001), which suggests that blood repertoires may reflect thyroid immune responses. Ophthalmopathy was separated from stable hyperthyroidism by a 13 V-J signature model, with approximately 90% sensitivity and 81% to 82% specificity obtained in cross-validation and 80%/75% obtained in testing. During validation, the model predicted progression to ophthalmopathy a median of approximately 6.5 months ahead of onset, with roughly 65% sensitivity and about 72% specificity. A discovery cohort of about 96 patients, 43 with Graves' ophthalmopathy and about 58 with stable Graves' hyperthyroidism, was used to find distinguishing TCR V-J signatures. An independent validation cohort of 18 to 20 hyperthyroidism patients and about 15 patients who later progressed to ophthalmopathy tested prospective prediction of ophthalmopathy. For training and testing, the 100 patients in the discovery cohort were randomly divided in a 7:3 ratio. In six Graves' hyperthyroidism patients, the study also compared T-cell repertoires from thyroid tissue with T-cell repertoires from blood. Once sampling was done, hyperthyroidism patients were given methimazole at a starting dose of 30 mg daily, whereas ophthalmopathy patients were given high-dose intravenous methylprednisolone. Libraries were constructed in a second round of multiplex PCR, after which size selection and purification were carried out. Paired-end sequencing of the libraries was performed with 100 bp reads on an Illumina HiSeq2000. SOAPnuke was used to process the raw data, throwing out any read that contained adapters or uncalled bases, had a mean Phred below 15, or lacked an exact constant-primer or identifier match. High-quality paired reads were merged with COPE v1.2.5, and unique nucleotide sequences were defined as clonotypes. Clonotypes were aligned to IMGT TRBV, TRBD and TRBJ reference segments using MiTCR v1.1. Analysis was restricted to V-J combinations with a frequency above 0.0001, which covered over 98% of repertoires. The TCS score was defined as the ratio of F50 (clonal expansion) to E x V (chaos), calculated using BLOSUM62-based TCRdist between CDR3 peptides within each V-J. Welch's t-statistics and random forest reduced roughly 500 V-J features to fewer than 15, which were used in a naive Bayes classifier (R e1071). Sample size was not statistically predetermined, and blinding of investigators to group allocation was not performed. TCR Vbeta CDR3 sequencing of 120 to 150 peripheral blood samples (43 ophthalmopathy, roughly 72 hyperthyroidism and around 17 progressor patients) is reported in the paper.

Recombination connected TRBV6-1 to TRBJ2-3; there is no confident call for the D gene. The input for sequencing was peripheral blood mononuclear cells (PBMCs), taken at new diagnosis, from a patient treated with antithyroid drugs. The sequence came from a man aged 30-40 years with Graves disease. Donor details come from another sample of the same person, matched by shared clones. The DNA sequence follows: TGTGCCAGCAGACCGGACGGAGCAGATACGCAGTATTTT. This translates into CASRPDGADTQYF.